This T cell receptor (beta chain) appears in the sequencing data of a study of naive and memory T cell subsets. In this sample, this clonotype turned up a few times. Its antigen is currently unknown. An equimolar mix of two oligonucleotides served as the beta constant-region primer for TRBC1 and TRBC2. Ligation attached a single-stranded oligonucleotide with a 12-nucleotide UMI and the SP2 primer to the cDNA 3' end. Each CDR3 protein gets one entry after TCRdb re-called the UMI-ligation and nested PCR reads with MiXCR. The repertoire has 130,000 to 150,000 distinct CDR3 sequences, about 18% of them found once; the top ten carry approximately 0.13%. Study-wide results and caveats: Gini index rose across naive, CM, EM and EMRA in CD4 and CD8. In naive cells, over 85% of TCR sequences were seen only once.

Germline V gives CDR1 DFQATT, CDR2 SNEGSKA (reference sequence). CDR3 length equals 15 residues. The germline V and J ends were trimmed by 1 base and 0 bases, with 12 bases remaining between them. Material for sequencing was naive CD4+ T cells from blood. This chain connects TRBV20-1 to TRBJ1-1; no firm D call. This TCR was recovered from a human donor in good health. CDR3 DNA sequence: TGCAGTGCTAGAGTGGTGAAGGCAATGAACACTGAAGCTTTCTTT. As protein: CSARVVKAMNTEAFF.